Listed below are T cell receptor beta chains from one sample, sequenced in a study of cytomegalovirus exposure and HLA in healthy donors. The assay was immunoSEQ multiplex PCR, and TCRdb's table has in-frame clones only and misses some. The sample has around 190,000 clones, 82% seen once. Sample: PBMCs. These receptors originate from a woman aged 50 to 60 in good health and CMV-seronegative. CDR3s include the opening cysteine and the closing phenylalanine or tryptophan. D genes are given only for firm matches. Clone size is not always given. Where it is, it says once, few, many or a class for expanded clones.

CDR3 length,clone size,J gene,D gene,V gene,CDR3 protein,CDR3 DNA
16,NA,TRBJ2-7,TRBD2,TRBV4-3,CASSQEVTSGGGEQYF,TGCGCCAGCAGCCAAGAAGTAACGTCGGGGGGGGGAGAGCAGTACTTC
17,NA,TRBJ1-3,TRBD1,TRBV30,CAWSPRGLVISGNTIYF,TGTGCCTGGAGTCCCAGGGGGTTGGTCATATCTGGAAACACCATATATTTT
14,NA,TRBJ2-7,TRBD1,TRBV6-5,CASSLRGQGYEQYF,TGTGCCAGCAGTTTGAGGGGGCAAGGCTACGAGCAGTACTTC
14,NA,TRBJ1-2,NA,TRBV6-1,CASSEVAGVYGYTF,TGTGCCAGCAGTGAAGTTGCAGGGGTCTATGGCTACACCTTC
15,few,TRBJ2-3,TRBD1,TRBV18,CASSPWQGELDTQYF,TGTGCCAGCTCACCATGGCAGGGGGAGTTGGATACGCAGTATTTT
13,NA,TRBJ2-7,NA,TRBV4-3,CASSLGGHYEQYF,TGCGCCAGCAGCCTCGGAGGTCACTACGAGCAGTACTTC
16,NA,TRBJ2-3,NA,TRBV27,CASSFLSGRSTDTQYF,TGTGCCAGCAGTTTTCTGTCAGGGCGAAGCACAGATACGCAGTATTTT
15,NA,TRBJ1-1,NA,TRBV14,CASSPLSRMPTEAFF,TGTGCCAGCAGCCCCTTGTCCAGGATGCCCACTGAAGCTTTCTTT
16,NA,TRBJ1-4,NA,TRBV7-9,CASSLSAGASNEKLFF,TGTGCCAGCAGCTTATCGGCAGGGGCCAGTAATGAAAAACTGTTTTTT
14,NA,TRBJ2-1,TRBD2,TRBV7-9,CASTYTSGSDEQFF,TGTGCCAGCACGTATACTAGCGGGAGTGATGAGCAGTTCTTC
18,NA,TRBJ2-1,TRBD2,TRBV14,CASSQGSGLLAGANEQFF,TGTGCCAGCAGCCAAGGTAGCGGCCTCCTAGCGGGGGCCAATGAGCAGTTCTTC
16,NA,TRBJ1-2,NA,TRBV16,CASSQLSQALDYGYTF,TGTGCCAGCAGCCAATTGTCACAGGCCCTAGACTATGGCTACACCTTC
17,NA,TRBJ2-1,NA,TRBV4-3,CASSQGVTGSNYNEQFF,TGCGCCAGCAGCCAAGGGGTCACAGGGTCGAACTACAATGAGCAGTTCTTC
12,NA,TRBJ2-1,NA,TRBV5-8,CASSLLTSFQFF,TGTGCCAGCAGCCTCCTGACTAGTTTCCAGTTCTTC
15,few,TRBJ2-3,TRBD2,TRBV6-5,CASSPSGSYTDTQYF,TGTGCCAGCAGCCCTAGCGGGTCATACACAGATACGCAGTATTTT
13,NA,TRBJ2-5,TRBD2,TRBV5-1,CASAIAGGETQYF,TGCGCCAGCGCGATAGCGGGGGGGGAAACCCAGTACTTC
15,once,TRBJ2-1,TRBD2,TRBV5-1,CASSYTSGYGNEQFF,TGCGCCAGCAGCTATACTAGCGGGTATGGCAATGAGCAGTTCTTC
14,once,TRBJ2-7,TRBD2,TRBV10-3,CAIRTTSGGYEQYF,TGTGCCATCAGGACGACTAGCGGGGGCTACGAGCAGTACTTC
14,NA,TRBJ1-2,NA,TRBV19,CASSPRGAIFGGTF,TGTGCCAGTAGCCCCAGGGGAGCGATCTTTGGGGGCACCTTC
15,NA,TRBJ2-5,TRBD1,TRBV10-3,CAISESGDRGQTQYF,TGTGCCATCAGTGAGTCGGGGGACAGGGGGCAGACCCAGTACTTC
14,NA,TRBJ2-7,TRBD2,TRBV7-2,CASSFRLAGSEQYF,TGTGCCAGCAGCTTCCGCCTAGCGGGCTCCGAGCAGTACTTC
16,NA,TRBJ2-1,TRBD2,TRBV27,CASSFPAGGTNNEQFF,TGTGCCAGCAGTTTCCCAGCGGGGGGGACAAACAATGAGCAGTTCTTC
15,NA,TRBJ2-1,TRBD1,TRBV19,CASSPRRQGNNEQFF,TGTGCCAGTAGCCCCCGTCGACAGGGAAACAATGAGCAGTTCTTC
20,NA,TRBJ2-1,TRBD2,TRBV19,CASSTPGLAGGRGLNNEQFF,TGTGCCAGTAGTACACCGGGACTAGCGGGGGGAAGGGGCCTCAACAATGAGCAGTTCTTC
15,once,TRBJ2-5,TRBD2,TRBV5-1,CASSLRLAGEETQYF,TGCGCCAGCAGCTTGAGGCTAGCGGGAGAAGAGACCCAGTACTTC
16,few,TRBJ2-7,TRBD1,TRBV10-3,CAISEMGQGAPYEQYF,TGTGCCATCAGTGAGATGGGACAGGGGGCCCCCTACGAGCAGTACTTC
14,NA,TRBJ1-1,NA,TRBV9,CASSVGGLGTEAFF,TGTGCCAGCAGCGTAGGTGGGCTTGGGACTGAAGCTTTCTTT
14,few,TRBJ1-5,NA,TRBV28,CASSLGPDNQPQHF,TGTGCCAGCAGTTTGGGGCCGGACAATCAGCCCCAGCATTTT
19,NA,TRBJ2-7,TRBD2,TRBV18,CASSPPTETSGGATYEQYF,TGTGCCAGCTCACCACCTACCGAGACTAGCGGGGGGGCGACCTACGAGCAGTACTTC
14,NA,TRBJ1-3,TRBD1,TRBV19,CASTKTGGRNTIYF,TGTGCCAGTACCAAAACAGGGGGCCGAAACACCATATATTTT
16,NA,TRBJ1-1,NA,TRBV15,CATSRDVGGLGTEAFF,TGTGCCACCAGCAGAGATGTGGGGGGGCTCGGCACTGAAGCTTTCTTT
18,NA,TRBJ2-6,NA,TRBV18,CASSPPSPGLSGANVLTF,TGTGCCAGCTCACCACCTTCACCAGGGCTCTCCGGGGCCAACGTCCTGACTTTC
15,NA,TRBJ1-1,NA,TRBV18,CASSPYQVTNTEAFF,TGTGCCAGCTCACCATATCAGGTTACGAACACTGAAGCTTTCTTT
14,NA,TRBJ2-3,NA,TRBV5-1,CASSLVLVQDTQYF,TGCGCCAGCAGCTTGGTACTAGTACAAGATACGCAGTATTTT
16,few,TRBJ1-1,NA,TRBV5-1,CASSQGIGNMNTEAFF,TGCGCCAGCAGCCAGGGGATTGGGAATATGAACACTGAAGCTTTCTTT
16,few,TRBJ1-2,NA,TRBV5-6,CASSQLWGGKGGFLAF,TGTGCCAGCAGCCAATTATGGGGGGGCAAGGGAGGCTTCTTGGCCTTC
13,NA,TRBJ2-1,TRBD2,TRBV30,CAWSVLAGVEQFF,TGTGCCTGGAGCGTACTAGCGGGAGTTGAGCAGTTCTTC
14,NA,TRBJ2-5,TRBD2,TRBV7-9,CASTLTSGKETQYF,TGTGCCAGCACCCTGACTAGCGGGAAAGAGACCCAGTACTTC
15,once,TRBJ1-2,NA,TRBV6-1,CASSEVEDLGEGYTF,TGTGCCAGCAGTGAAGTGGAGGATTTAGGAGAAGGCTACACCTTC
15,NA,TRBJ1-2,TRBD1,TRBV15,CATSRDGTGNYGYTF,TGTGCCACCAGCAGAGATGGGACAGGAAACTATGGCTACACCTTC
14,NA,TRBJ2-2,NA,TRBV19,CASSISVNTGELFF,TGTGCCAGTAGTATTTCAGTTAACACCGGGGAGCTGTTTTTT
14,NA,TRBJ2-3,NA,TRBV29-1,CSGGGSSSTDTQYF,TGCAGCGGGGGAGGCAGTTCCAGCACAGATACGCAGTATTTT
14,once,TRBJ2-1,NA,TRBV27,CASREQGADNEQFF,TGTGCCAGCAGGGAACAGGGAGCGGACAATGAGCAGTTCTTC
12,NA,TRBJ2-1,NA,TRBV15,CATSRGPGEQFF,TGTGCCACCAGCAGAGGACCAGGTGAGCAGTTCTTC
17,NA,TRBJ1-3,NA,TRBV5-1,CASSLGPAAPALPTIYF,TGCGCCAGCAGCTTGGGCCCCGCGGCACCGGCCCTCCCCACCATATATTTT
13,NA,TRBJ2-1,TRBD1,TRBV9,CASRGTGYNEQFF,TGTGCCAGCAGGGGGACAGGGTACAATGAGCAGTTCTTC
16,NA,TRBJ1-1,NA,TRBV4-3,CASSQDWQGIGTEAFF,TGCGCCAGCAGCCAAGATTGGCAGGGGATAGGCACTGAAGCTTTCTTT
13,NA,TRBJ1-1,TRBD1,TRBV29-1,CSVGGTGGIEAFF,TGCAGCGTTGGGGGGACAGGGGGCATTGAAGCTTTCTTT
14,few,TRBJ2-5,NA,TRBV23-1,CASSHTAGQETQYF,TGCGCCAGCAGTCATACAGCGGGCCAAGAGACCCAGTACTTC
18,NA,TRBJ2-6,TRBD1,TRBV13,CASSWTGGAPSGANVLTF,TGTGCCAGCAGCTGGACAGGGGGGGCCCCCTCTGGGGCCAACGTCCTGACTTTC
15,NA,TRBJ2-3,TRBD1,TRBV7-9,CASSSPMDREDTQYF,TGTGCCAGCAGCTCCCCCATGGACAGGGAAGATACGCAGTATTTT
13,NA,TRBJ2-7,TRBD1,TRBV28,CASSPDRGREQYF,TGTGCCAGCAGTCCCGACAGGGGGCGAGAGCAGTACTTC
14,NA,TRBJ2-5,NA,TRBV27,CASTPLGSPETQYF,TGTGCCAGCACCCCTCTAGGGAGTCCAGAGACCCAGTACTTC
14,NA,TRBJ2-7,TRBD1,TRBV9,CASSVGQGAYEQYF,TGTGCCAGCAGCGTAGGGCAGGGGGCCTACGAGCAGTACTTC
15,NA,TRBJ2-3,NA,TRBV25-1,CASSVSTGRTDTQYF,TGTGCCAGCAGTGTCTCGACAGGACGCACAGATACGCAGTATTTT
17,NA,TRBJ2-3,TRBD2,TRBV5-1,CASSLATSGRASDTQYF,TGCGCCAGCAGCTTGGCGACTAGCGGGAGGGCCAGCGATACGCAGTATTTT
14,NA,TRBJ2-3,NA,TRBV4-1,CASSQRGILDTQYF,TGCGCCAGCAGTCAAAGGGGGATATTGGATACGCAGTATTTT
14,NA,TRBJ1-2,TRBD1,TRBV25-1,CASSESGRGSGYTF,TGTGCCAGCAGTGAATCCGGCAGGGGGTCTGGCTACACCTTC
15,few,TRBJ2-7,TRBD1,TRBV6-5,CASSRQGQGFYEQYF,TGTGCCAGCAGTCGCCAGGGACAGGGGTTCTACGAGCAGTACTTC
13,NA,TRBJ2-7,NA,TRBV28,CATSRRVGYEQYF,TGTGCCACCAGCCGACGGGTGGGCTACGAGCAGTACTTC